The 30 T cell receptor beta chains below come from one sample, sequenced in a study of T cells in localized non-small cell lung cancer. Sequencing used immunoSEQ multiplex PCR; TCRdb keeps in-frame clones, though not all of them. The top ten clones hold about an eighth of a sample with roughly 4,000 clones, around 28% of them seen once. The material sequenced was lung tumor tissue, taken before any cancer treatment. The receptors come from a man between 40 and 75 years old with stage II lung adenocarcinoma.

This clone was recorded a few times. The V gene is TRBV16, the J gene TRBJ1-2; unclear D gene. CDR3 length equals 14 residues. V lost 3 bases and J lost 2, with 10 bases in between. In germline, CDR1 is KGHSY, CDR2 FQNENV. This CDR3 reads CASSHDTQNYGYTF. DNA for the CDR3: TGTGCCAGCAGCCACGACACACAGAACTATGGCTACACCTTC.

This chain connects TRBV19 to TRBJ2-2; D is possibly TRBD1 (6 bases). The germline V and J ends were trimmed by 10 bases and 1 base, with 13 bases remaining between them. The CDR3 has 14 amino acids. Germline CDR1 and CDR2: LNHDA and SQIVND (reference sequence). CDR3 coding DNA: TGTGCCACGGGCCGGGGACAGAACACCGGGGAGCTGTTTTTT. Its protein product is CATGRGQNTGELFF.

J is TRBJ2-3 and V is TRBV19, with 8 bases fitting TRBD2. This CDR3 has 18 residues. Looked up from germline, CDR1 is LNHDA and CDR2 is SQIVND (reference sequence). V shed 3 bases, J shed 0 bases, and the junction held 11 bases outside the gene matches. Here the CDR3 DNA reads TGTGCCAGTAGTATTAATCGGGGGGGCATCGTCAGCACAGATACGCAGTATTTT. This gives the protein CASSINRGGIVSTDTQYF.

The V and J genes are TRBV19 and TRBJ2-3; tentative D call: TRBD1 (6 bases). Trimming shortened V by 2 bases and J by 3 bases, and 21 bases separated the two germline ends. Germline loops: CDR1 LNHDA, CDR2 SQIVND (reference sequence). This CDR3 has 18 residues. The CDR3 loop reads CASSITYKGRGVTDTQYF. CDR3 DNA sequence: TGTGCCAGTAGTATAACTTACAAAGGCAGGGGAGTAACAGATACGCAGTATTTT.

This clone is medium-sized (0.01 to 0.1%) within its sample. This chain connects TRBV11-3 to TRBJ2-5; D call uncertain. The CDR3 runs to 14 residues. Germline lookup yields CDR1 SGHNT and CDR2 YENEEA. V gave up 1 base and J gave up 0 bases, with 6 bases separating them. CDR3 nucleotide sequence: TGTGCCAGCAGCTTAGGGCCCAACCAAGAGACCCAGTACTTC. This gives the protein CASSLGPNQETQYF.

CDR3 loop: CASSSFPGEQYV. For the CDR3, the DNA is TGTGCCAGCAGTTCGTTTCCGGGCGAGCAGTACGTC. The genes are TRBV28 and TRBJ2-7, with D hard to call. V lost 4 bases and J 6 bases, leaving 10 bases between the germline ends. Germline CDR1 MDHEN, CDR2 SYDVKM. The CDR3 has 12 residues.

This clone was seen only a few times. The rearrangement links TRBV16 to TRBJ1-5; D is undetermined. V lost 4 bases and J 1 base, leaving 5 bases between the germline ends. The CDR3 runs to 13 residues. Germline lookup yields CDR1 KGHSY and CDR2 FQNENV. The CDR3 bases are TGTGCCAGCAGCCTTGAGAGCAATCAGCCCCAGCATTTT. It codes for CASSLESNQPQHF.

This clone was recorded a few times. The chain is built from TRBV18 and TRBJ1-1, with D maybe TRBD1 (5 bases). The CDR3 sequence is 12 residues long. Germline-derived CDR1 and CDR2 are KGHSH and LQKENI. The ends were cut back, 6 bases at V and 8 bases at J, with 13 bases in the middle. The CDR3 DNA reads as TGTGCCAGCTCCAACGGGGCATCCGAAGCTTTCTTT. It is translated as CASSNGASEAFF.

This clone has a handful of counts. This chain uses TRBV6-8 with TRBJ2-7; TRBD2 might be the D (5 bases). This CDR3 contains 14 residues. Trimming pared 5 bases from V and 4 bases from J, leaving 15 bases between. CDR1 MNHGY and CDR2 SAAAGT come from the germline V gene. The DNA of the CDR3 is TGTGCCAGCAGTGAGGGCAGCCGCGTTTACGAGCAGTACGTC. Its protein is CASSEGSRVYEQYV.

This rearrangement joins TRBV6-4 to TRBJ1-2; D uncertain. Trimming pared 6 bases from V and 8 bases from J, leaving 10 bases between. From germline, CDR1 is MRHNA and CDR2 SNTAGT. The CDR3 loop spans 11 amino acids. CDR3 region: CASSPLRGYTF. CDR3 sequence (DNA): TGTGCCAGCAGCCCCCTGAGGGGCTACACCTTC.

CDR3 DNA sequence: TGTGCCAGCAGTTACTCGAGAGCCACCTCTGGAAACACCATATATTTT. Its translation: CASSYSRATSGNTIYF. V is TRBV6-8 and J is TRBJ1-3; the D is unclear. The CDR3 spans 16 residues. V was trimmed by 0 bases and J by 0 bases, leaving 9 bases between them. Germline CDR1 and CDR2: MNHGY and SAAAGT.

The chain employs TRBV6-8 and TRBJ2-5, with 9 bases that match TRBD2. Germline-derived CDR1 and CDR2 are MNHGY and SAAAGT. This CDR3 comprises 13 residues. J was trimmed by 4 bases and V by 8 bases; bases with no gene match: 5. The CDR3 spells CASERGVRETQYF. The CDR3 bases are TGTGCCAGCGAGCGGGGGGTCAGAGAGACCCAGTACTTC.

This clone has just a few counts. This chain's CDR3 is CASSIGGSYSNTEAFF. The CDR3 nucleotides are TGTGCCAGTAGTATTGGGGGCAGTTACTCGAACACTGAAGCTTTCTTT. The rearrangement links TRBV19 to TRBJ1-1, with D possibly being TRBD1 (6 bases). Trimming took 3 bases from V and 1 from J, leaving 15 bases between them. There are 16 residues in the CDR3. Germline values: CDR1 LNHDA, CDR2 SQIVND (reference sequence).

The chain couples TRBV14 to TRBJ2-1; D gene ambiguous. CDR1 and CDR2 (germline): SGHDN, FVKESK. V was clipped by 0 bases and J by 6 bases, with 9 bases between them. This CDR3 spans 14 amino acids. The DNA for the CDR3 is TGTGCCAGCAGCCAAGATTTTCGTAGCAATGAGCAGTTCTTC. Translating it yields CASSQDFRSNEQFF.

This clone was found a few times. V usage is TRBV28 and J usage is TRBJ2-2, with a weak D call TRBD1 (6 bases). Germline CDR1 reads MDHEN; CDR2 reads SYDVKM. This CDR3 comprises 15 residues. Trimming left V 5 bases short and J 6 bases short, with 16 bases between. The CDR3 loop is CASSPPTGGAGELFF. The DNA for the CDR3 is TGTGCCAGCAGTCCTCCGACAGGAGGAGCCGGGGAGCTGTTTTTT.

This clone has more than one count but fewer than ten. The CDR3 reads CASSSQDPEAFF. CDR3 nucleotide sequence: TGTGCCAGCAGTTCCCAGGACCCTGAAGCTTTCTTT. The chain is built from TRBV28 and TRBJ1-1; no clear D gene. The CDR3 is 12 residues long. In germline, CDR1 is MDHEN, CDR2 SYDVKM. Trimming removed 4 bases at V and 6 bases at J, with 9 bases between.

The J gene is TRBJ2-3, the V gene TRBV19; possibly TRBD2 for D (6 bases). Germline loops: CDR1 LNHDA, CDR2 SQIVND (reference sequence). V lost 3 bases, J lost 3 bases, and 13 bases lay in between. The CDR3 is 15 amino acids. CDR3 DNA sequence: TGTGCCAGTAGTATTAGGCGGGGAAGGACAGATACGCAGTATTTT. It encodes CASSIRRGRTDTQYF.

This clone showed up just a few times. V and J are TRBV11-3 and TRBJ2-1, with 7 bases identical to TRBD1. The CDR3 length is 15 residues. Losses at the gene ends were 3 bases for V and 5 bases for J; bases not matched to a gene: 7. Germline V gives CDR1 SGHNT, CDR2 YENEEA. The CDR3 protein is CASSFDHRGHNEQFF. CDR3 in DNA: TGTGCCAGCAGCTTTGATCACAGGGGTCACAATGAGCAGTTCTTC.

The genes are TRBV5-1 and TRBJ2-3; 9 bases are shared with TRBD2. The V gene's germline CDR1 is SGHRS and CDR2 YFSETQ. V shed 4 bases and J 2 bases; nucleotides not matched to a gene: 5. The CDR3 length is 15 residues. The CDR3, as DNA: TGCGCCAGCAGCATTAGCGGGGGTTACACAGATACGCAGTATTTT. Encoded protein: CASSISGGYTDTQYF.

This clone is termed medium-sized (0.01 to 0.1%). J is TRBJ1-2 and V is TRBV9; D possibly corresponds to TRBD1 (5 bases). Germline CDR1 SGDLS, CDR2 YYNGEE. The CDR3 totals 13 residues. V was pared by 6 bases and J by 4 bases, with 13 bases between. The CDR3 DNA follows: TGTGCCAGCAAAGGGATTCAGGGCTATGGCTACACCTTC. This encodes CASKGIQGYGYTF.

The chain joins TRBV11-3 to TRBJ1-3; D is unclear. Germline V CDR1 and CDR2: SGHNT, YENEEA. This CDR3 contains 14 residues. The ends were cut back, 3 bases at V and 2 bases at J, with 8 bases in the middle. This chain's CDR3 is CASSLEGTGNTIYF. The CDR3 nucleotides read TGTGCCAGCAGCTTGGAGGGAACTGGAAACACCATATATTTT. The complete variable domain, with remaining parts taken from reference TRBV11-3 and TRBJ1-3, reads EAGVVQSPRYKIIEKKQPVAFWCNPISGHNTLYWYLQNLGQGPELLIRYENEEAVDDSQLPKDRFSAERLKGVDSTLKIQPAELGDSAVYLCASSLEGTGNTIYFGEGSWLTVV.

The chain links TRBV11-3 to TRBJ2-7, with unresolved D. This CDR3 is built from 14 residues. With 5 bases removed from V and 2 bases from J, the gap between germline ends came to 13 bases. Germline CDR1 and CDR2: SGHNT and YENEEA. CDR3: CASSPDGHPYEQYF. CDR3 nucleotides: TGTGCCAGCAGCCCGGACGGGCACCCCTACGAGCAGTACTTC.

The chain combines TRBV18 with TRBJ1-1, with D perhaps matching TRBD1 (5 bases). The CDR3 consists of 18 residues. Germline loops: CDR1 KGHSH, CDR2 LQKENI. Trimming cost V 6 bases and J 0 bases, with 23 bases left between them. This chain's CDR3 is CASSPSRQGLGVNTEAFF. Written as DNA, the CDR3 is TGTGCCAGCTCGCCTTCCCGGCAGGGTTTGGGGGTGAACACTGAAGCTTTCTTT.

This rearrangement joins TRBV9 to TRBJ2-3, with a tentative D call TRBD2 (6 bases). Germline values: CDR1 SGDLS, CDR2 YYNGEE. Deletions cut 4 bases from V and 6 bases from J, with 15 bases between. This CDR3 comprises 14 residues. CDR3: CASSLPTSPDTQYF. The CDR3 coding sequence is TGTGCCAGCAGCCTCCCAACTAGCCCGGATACGCAGTATTTT.

This clone was seen only a few times. V usage is TRBV9 and J usage is TRBJ2-1; D might be TRBD1 or TRBD2, each matching 6 bases. The CDR3 length is 15 residues. CDR1 and CDR2 from the germline V gene are SGDLS and YYNGEE. The V end lost 5 bases, the J end lost 6 bases, and 18 bases lay between the germline ends. CDR3 in amino acids: CASSGAGGPLNEQFF. The CDR3 nucleotides read TGTGCCAGCAGTGGGGCCGGGGGCCCCCTCAATGAGCAGTTCTTC.

V and J are TRBV11-3 and TRBJ2-7, with D possibly TRBD2 on 5 matching bases. The germline CDR1 and CDR2 sequences are SGHNT and YENEEA. The CDR3 runs 14 residues. V dropped 5 bases and J dropped 3 bases, with 14 bases sitting between them. The CDR3 coding sequence is TGTGCCAGCAGCCCGAGGGTCCCCCACTACGAGCAGTACTTC. This sequence encodes CASSPRVPHYEQYF.

By share of the sample, this clone is medium-sized. The V gene is TRBV11-3, the J gene TRBJ1-5; D not resolved. The CDR3 has 15 amino acids. Germline loops: CDR1 SGHNT, CDR2 YENEEA. Trimming removed 3 bases from V and 0 bases from J, with 9 bases in between. The CDR3 here is CASSLSQYSNQPQHF. Here the CDR3 DNA reads TGTGCCAGCAGCTTGTCGCAGTATAGCAATCAGCCCCAGCATTTT.

This clone was observed once. The chain links TRBV28 to TRBJ1-1, with D possibly TRBD1 on 5 matching bases. Germline CDR1 is MDHEN and CDR2 is SYDVKM. V was clipped by 8 bases and J by 11 bases, with 18 bases between them. This CDR3 region has 12 residues. CDR3 coding DNA: TGTGCCAGCCTCTACGGAAGGGGCTACGCTTTCTTT. Translation gives CASLYGRGYAFF.

This clone showed up just a few times. The chain uses TRBV19 and TRBJ2-6, with TRBD1 matching over 8 bases. Germline CDR1 is LNHDA and CDR2 is SQIVND (reference sequence). The CDR3 length is 17 residues. Unmatched junction bases numbered 7, after V lost 6 bases and J lost 0 bases. The CDR3 here is CASSRDRSLSGANVLTF. The CDR3 DNA reads TGTGCCAGTAGCCGGGACAGGTCCCTCTCTGGGGCCAACGTCCTGACTTTC.

The J gene is TRBJ2-2, the V gene TRBV11-3, with D possibly being TRBD1 (6 bases). The V and J ends lost 5 bases and 0 bases respectively, with 10 bases between them. The CDR3 runs to 15 residues. Germline assignment: CDR1 SGHNT and CDR2 YENEEA. The CDR3: CASSQGLTNTGELFF. CDR3 DNA sequence: TGTGCCAGCAGCCAGGGGCTAACGAACACCGGGGAGCTGTTTTTT.